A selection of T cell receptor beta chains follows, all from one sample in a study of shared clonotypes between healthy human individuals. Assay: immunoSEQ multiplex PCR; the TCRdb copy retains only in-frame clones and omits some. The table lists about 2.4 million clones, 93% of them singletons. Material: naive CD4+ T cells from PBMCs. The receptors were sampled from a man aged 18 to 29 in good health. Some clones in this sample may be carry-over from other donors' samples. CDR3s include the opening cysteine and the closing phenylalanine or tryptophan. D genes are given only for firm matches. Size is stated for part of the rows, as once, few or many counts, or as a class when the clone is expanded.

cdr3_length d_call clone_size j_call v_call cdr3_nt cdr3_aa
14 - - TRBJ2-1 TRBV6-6 TGTGCCAGCAGTTACTCTAGCTCCTACAATGAGCAGTTCTTC CASSYSSSYNEQFF
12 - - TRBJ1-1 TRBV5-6 TGTGCCAGCAGCTTGATTAACACTGAAGCTTTCTTT CASSLINTEAFF
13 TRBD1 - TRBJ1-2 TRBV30 TGTGCCTGGAGTTTGACAGGGGGCAGTGGCTACACCTTC CAWSLTGGSGYTF
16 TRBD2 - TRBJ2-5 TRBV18 TGTGCCAGCTCACCTGGACTAGCGGGAGATACTGAGACCCAGTACTTC CASSPGLAGDTETQYF
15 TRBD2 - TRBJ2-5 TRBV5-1 TGCGCCAGCAGCTTGGTCGGGGGACTACAAGAGACCCAGTACTTC CASSLVGGLQETQYF
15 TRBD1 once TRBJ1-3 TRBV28 TGTGCCAGCAGTAATACCCAGACAGGGGGGAACACCATATATTTT CASSNTQTGGNTIYF
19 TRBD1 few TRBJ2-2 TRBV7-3 TGTGCCAGCAGCGTCCAGATTACAGGGGGCGCGGTGAACACCGGGGAGCTGTTTTTT CASSVQITGGAVNTGELFF
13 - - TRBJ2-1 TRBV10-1 TGCGCCAGCAGTTCTGGACTCCTCGATGAGCAGTTCTTC CASSSGLLDEQFF
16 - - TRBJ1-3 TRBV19 TGTGCCAGTAGTATTAGAGACGGTCTCTCTGGAAACACCATATATTTT CASSIRDGLSGNTIYF
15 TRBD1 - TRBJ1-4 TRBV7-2 TGTGCCAGCAGCCCACAGGGGGGGACTAATGAAAAACTGTTTTTT CASSPQGGTNEKLFF
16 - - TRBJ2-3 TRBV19 TGTGCCAGTAGCGGGAGCAGACGGGTGAGCACAGATACGCAGTATTTT CASSGSRRVSTDTQYF
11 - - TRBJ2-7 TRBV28 TGTGCCAGCGGGGCCGCCTACGAGCAGTACTTC CASGAAYEQYF
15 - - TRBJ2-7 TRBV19 TGTGCCAGTAGTAGAAGGACAGACCGATCCTACGAGCAGTACTTC CASSRRTDRSYEQYF
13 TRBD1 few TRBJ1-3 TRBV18 TGTGCCAGCTCACCGGGACAGGGAAACACCATATATTTT CASSPGQGNTIYF
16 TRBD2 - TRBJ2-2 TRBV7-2 TGTGCCAGCAGCTTAAGTAGCGGGGCAAACACCGGGGAGCTGTTTTTT CASSLSSGANTGELFF
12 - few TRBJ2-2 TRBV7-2 TGTGCCAGCAGCTTCGACACCGGGGAGCTGTTTTTT CASSFDTGELFF
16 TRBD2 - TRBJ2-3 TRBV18 TGTGCCAGCTCACCACAGTCTGGCGGGAGTACAGATACGCAGTATTTT CASSPQSGGSTDTQYF
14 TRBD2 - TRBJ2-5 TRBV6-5 TGTGCCAGCAGTTACCGAGCGGGAAGGGAGACCCAGTACTTC CASSYRAGRETQYF
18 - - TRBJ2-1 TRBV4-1 TGCGCCAGCAGCCAAGTTCCCGGAGGGGGGGGTTCCTACAATGAGCAGTTCTTC CASSQVPGGGGSYNEQFF
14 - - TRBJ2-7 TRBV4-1 TGCGCCAGCAGCCGACCTGGGGCTAGCCGCGAGCAGTACTTC CASSRPGASREQYF
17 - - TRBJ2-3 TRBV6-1 TGTGCCAGCAGTGAAGTTGTGCTAGGACCTAGCACAGATACGCAGTATTTT CASSEVVLGPSTDTQYF
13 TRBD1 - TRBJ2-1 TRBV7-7 TGTGCCAGCAGCCTCGCAGGGGGCTATGAGCAGTTCTTC CASSLAGGYEQFF
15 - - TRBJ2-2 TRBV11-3 TGTGCCAGCAGCCCCACTAGCCCTAACACCGGGGAGCTGTTTTTT CASSPTSPNTGELFF
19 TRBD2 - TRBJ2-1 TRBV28 TGTGCCAGCAGTTCCCCGGGACTAGCGGGAGGGGGGCTGGTAGATGAGCAGTTCTTC CASSSPGLAGGGLVDEQFF
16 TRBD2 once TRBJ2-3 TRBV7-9 TGTGCCAGCAGCTTTGGGACTAGCGGGAGCGCAGATACGCAGTATTTT CASSFGTSGSADTQYF
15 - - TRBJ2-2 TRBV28 TGTGCCAGCAGTTCGGGGCAGGGATTCTCCGGGGAGCTGTTTTTT CASSSGQGFSGELFF
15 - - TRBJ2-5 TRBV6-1 TGTGCCAGCAGTGATTTATTTCTGGGTGTAGAGACCCAGTACTTC CASSDLFLGVETQYF
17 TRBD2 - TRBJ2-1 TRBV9 TGTGCCAGCAGCGAGGGGCTAGCGGGAGGATACTACAATGAGCAGTTCTTC CASSEGLAGGYYNEQFF
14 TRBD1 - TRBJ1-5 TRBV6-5 TGTGCCAGCAGTTTTCGGACAGGGAGTCAGCCCCAGCATTTT CASSFRTGSQPQHF
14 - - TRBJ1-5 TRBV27 TGTGCCAGCAGGAGAACGGGGGTCGATCAGCCCCAGCATTTT CASRRTGVDQPQHF
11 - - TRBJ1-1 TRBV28 TGTGCCAGCAGTTTATTTGGGGAAGCTTTCTTT CASSLFGEAFF
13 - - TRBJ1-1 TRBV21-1 TGTGCCAGCAGCTCTCCGGGGGTCACTGAAGCTTTCTTT CASSSPGVTEAFF
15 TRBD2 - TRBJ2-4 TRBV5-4 TGTGCCAGCAGCCGCGGGAGCGTCCCCAAAAACATTCAGTACTTC CASSRGSVPKNIQYF
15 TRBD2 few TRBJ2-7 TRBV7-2 TGTGCCAGCAGCCAGACGGGAGGAGGTTCCTACGAGCAGTACTTC CASSQTGGGSYEQYF
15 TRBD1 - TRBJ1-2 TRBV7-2 TGTGCCAGCAGCTTGACAGGGGGCACGAACTATGGCTACACCTTC CASSLTGGTNYGYTF
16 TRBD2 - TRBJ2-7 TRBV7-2 TGTGCCAGCAGCTTATCTCGCGGGAGGGCCTCCTACGAGCAGTACTTC CASSLSRGRASYEQYF
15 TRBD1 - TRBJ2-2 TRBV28 TGTGCCAGCAGTTCAGGGGGCTCGGGCACCGGGGAGCTGTTTTTT CASSSGGSGTGELFF
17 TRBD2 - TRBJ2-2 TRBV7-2 TGTGCCAGCAGCGCGACGACCGGGACTAGCTTGCCCGGGGAGCTGTTTTTT CASSATTGTSLPGELFF
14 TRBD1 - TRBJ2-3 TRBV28 TGTGCCAGCAAGTGGGGACAGGCCACAGATACGCAGTATTTT CASKWGQATDTQYF
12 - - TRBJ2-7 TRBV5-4 TGTGCCAGCAGCCCAGGAGGCGGTGAGCAGTACTTC CASSPGGGEQYF
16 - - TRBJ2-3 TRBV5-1 TGCGCCAGCAGCTTGCTGGGGTGGGGGACCACAGATACGCAGTATTTT CASSLLGWGTTDTQYF
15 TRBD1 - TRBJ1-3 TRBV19 TGTGCCAGTAGTGACAGGGGCCGCTCTGGAAACACCATATATTTT CASSDRGRSGNTIYF
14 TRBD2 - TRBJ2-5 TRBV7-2 TGTGCCAGCAGCGCTGCGGGGGGACAAGAGACCCAGTACTTC CASSAAGGQETQYF
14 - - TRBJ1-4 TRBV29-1 TGCAGCGTCGAAGAGGGGGGGATCGGAGAAAAACTGTTTTTT CSVEEGGIGEKLFF
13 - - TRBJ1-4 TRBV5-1 TGCGCCAGCAGCGGGGCCCTTAATGAAAAACTGTTTTTT CASSGALNEKLFF
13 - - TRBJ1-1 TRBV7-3 TGTGCCAGCAGCTTAACCCCCGGCAGTGAAGCTTTCTTT CASSLTPGSEAFF